A selection of T cell receptor beta chains follows, all from one sample in a study of blood T cell repertoires in COVID-19. Sequencing used immunoSEQ multiplex PCR; TCRdb keeps in-frame clones, though not all of them. The table has under 300,000 clones, around 90% seen once. Sequenced material: PBMCs or T cells enriched from blood (not recorded which). Receptors originate from a woman between 18 and 30 years old who had recovered from COVID-19. Both conserved end residues are part of each CDR3. A D gene is named only where the DNA matches it firmly. Size is stated for part of the rows, as once, few or many counts, or as a class when the clone is expanded.

D,size,J,V,DNA,CDR3
.,.,TRBJ2-3,TRBV5-1,TGCGCCAGCAGCTTGGCCGAGCGGGTCACAGATACGCAGTATTTT,CASSLAERVTDTQYF
TRBD1,.,TRBJ1-2,TRBV18,TGTGCCAGCTCACCCGACGCTATGGCCAGGGGGGATGGCTACACCTTC,CASSPDAMARGDGYTF
.,.,TRBJ1-2,TRBV5-1,TGCGCCAGCAGCCCAAGGGAGACCCTTAGTGGCTACACCTTC,CASSPRETLSGYTF
.,once,TRBJ2-3,TRBV6-5,TGTGCCAGCAGTTCAACCGGGTTGAGCACAGATACGCAGTATTTT,CASSSTGLSTDTQYF
TRBD1,.,TRBJ2-7,TRBV29-1,TGCAGCGTTTCAGGGGGTGGTAACGAGCAGTACTTC,CSVSGGGNEQYF
TRBD1,.,TRBJ1-1,TRBV11-2,TGTGCCAGCAGCTTAACGGGACAGCCCAACACTGAAGCTTTCTTT,CASSLTGQPNTEAFF
.,once,TRBJ2-1,TRBV6-1,TGTGCCAGCAGTGAAGCGGTACAGGGTTTCGGGAATGAGCAGTTCTTC,CASSEAVQGFGNEQFF
.,once,TRBJ1-1,TRBV10-3,TGTGCCATCAGTGAAGGGGCAGGGTTCGCTGAAGCTTTCTTT,CAISEGAGFAEAFF
.,.,TRBJ1-4,TRBV19,TGTGCCAGTAGTATAGGGTCCAGTTACGAAAAACTGTTTTTT,CASSIGSSYEKLFF
TRBD2,.,TRBJ2-1,TRBV7-6,TGTGCCAGCAGCTTAGCCGTTAGCGGGAGTCTGTTCTTC,CASSLAVSGSLFF
.,.,TRBJ2-1,TRBV28,TGTGCCAGCAGTTTACCCTATGCCAATGAGCAGTTCTTC,CASSLPYANEQFF
TRBD2,.,TRBJ2-7,TRBV10-3,TGTGCCATCAGTACAAAGACCGGGACACCGGGACTAGGTGCCTACGAGCAGTACTTC,CAISTKTGTPGLGAYEQYF
TRBD1,.,TRBJ1-2,TRBV15,TGTGCCACCAGCAGAGGGAAGACAGGGGGCAATGGCTACACCTTC,CATSRGKTGGNGYTF
TRBD2,.,TRBJ2-7,TRBV4-1,TGCGCCAGCAGCCAAGATAAGGATAGCGGGAGAAAGTACGAGCAGTACTTC,CASSQDKDSGRKYEQYF
TRBD1,.,TRBJ2-5,TRBV29-1,TGCAGCGTTGAAGGACCGGGACAGGAAAACCATGGGCAAGAGACCCAGTACTTC,CSVEGPGQENHGQETQYF
.,.,TRBJ2-1,TRBV19,TGTGCCAGTAAGGCCGCGGGCGCCTACAATGAGCAGTTCTTC,CASKAAGAYNEQFF
.,.,TRBJ2-7,TRBV29-1,TGCAGCGTTGCCCTTCAGGGGTTTGTCCAGTACTTC,CSVALQGFVQYF
.,.,TRBJ1-4,TRBV7-9,TGTGCCAGCAGCACCGAGGGTGCCCCTAATGAAAAACTGTTTTTT,CASSTEGAPNEKLFF
TRBD1,few,TRBJ1-2,TRBV4-2,TGTGCCAGCAGCCTCGACAGGGGAAGGGGCTACACCTTC,CASSLDRGRGYTF
.,.,TRBJ1-1,TRBV6-5,TGTGCCAGCAGTTACTCGAACGGTAACACTGAAGCTTTCTTT,CASSYSNGNTEAFF
.,.,TRBJ1-5,TRBV7-9,TGTGCCAGCAGCCCTACAGGAGATCAGCCCCAGCATTTT,CASSPTGDQPQHF
TRBD1,.,TRBJ2-5,TRBV10-3,TGTGCCATCAGTGAGTTGCCAGGGGGCGAGGAGACCCAGTACTTC,CAISELPGGEETQYF
TRBD1,.,TRBJ2-6,TRBV5-1,TGCGCCAGCAGCTTGTATGGGACAGGAAGCTCTGGGGCCAACGTCCTGACTTTC,CASSLYGTGSSGANVLTF
.,.,TRBJ1-4,TRBV13,TGTGCCAGCAGCTCCGCCAGGTTTAATGAAAAACTGTTTTTT,CASSSARFNEKLFF
TRBD2,.,TRBJ2-1,TRBV27,TGTGCCAGCAGTCCCCGGGGCGGGGGAGTCCCCAATGAGCAGTTCTTC,CASSPRGGGVPNEQFF
.,few,TRBJ1-2,TRBV12-3/TRBV12-4,TGTGCCAGCAGTTTAGCAGGGGTCGATGGCTACACCTTC,CASSLAGVDGYTF
.,.,TRBJ1-2,TRBV19,TGTGCCAGTAGTTCTATTTATGGCTACACCTTC,CASSSIYGYTF
TRBD1,.,TRBJ2-3,TRBV7-9,TGTGCCAGCAGCCCCGGGACAGGAGACACAGATACGCAGTATTTT,CASSPGTGDTDTQYF
.,.,TRBJ1-4,TRBV5-1,TGCGCCAGCAGCTTGGTGAGGCAGGGCCGTAATAATGAAAAACTGTTTTTT,CASSLVRQGRNNEKLFF
.,.,TRBJ1-2,TRBV29-1,TGCAGCGTTCGGACAGATAATTACTATGGCTACACCTTC,CSVRTDNYYGYTF
.,.,TRBJ2-7,TRBV24-1,TGTGCCACCAGTGATTTCCGGGTTGAGGACTCAGGCTACGAGCAGTACTTC,CATSDFRVEDSGYEQYF
.,.,TRBJ2-1,TRBV6-5,TGTGCCAGCAGTCGCTCCGGGACAAGGTACAATGAGCAGTTCTTC,CASSRSGTRYNEQFF
TRBD1,.,TRBJ1-1,TRBV9,TGTGCCAGCAGCGAAACAGGGGTCGTGTGGGACACTGAAGCTTTCTTT,CASSETGVVWDTEAFF
.,.,TRBJ1-6,TRBV6-4,TGTGCCAGCAGTGACTCGGGAGAGGCCGATTCACCCCTCCACTTT,CASSDSGEADSPLHF
TRBD2,.,TRBJ2-7,TRBV15,TGTGCCACCAGCAGAGATCTTAAGTCCACCGGGACTAGCGGGAGAGGGGGCGAGCAGTACTTC,CATSRDLKSTGTSGRGGEQYF
.,.,TRBJ1-3,TRBV12-2,TGTGCAAGTCGCTTAGTGGGTAGGGGCTTCACTGGAAACACCATATATTTT,CASRLVGRGFTGNTIYF
TRBD2,.,TRBJ2-3,TRBV28,TGTGCCAGCAGTTTGCTAGCGGGAGCGCATGGAGATACGCAGTATTTT,CASSLLAGAHGDTQYF
.,.,TRBJ2-7,TRBV23-1,TGCGCCAGCAGTCGACGTAAGGGGAACTACGAGCAGTACTTC,CASSRRKGNYEQYF
TRBD2,.,TRBJ2-2,TRBV9,TGTGCCAGCAGCGTAGGTAGCGGGAGAAACGGGGAGCTGTTTTTT,CASSVGSGRNGELFF
.,.,TRBJ2-5,TRBV9,TGTGCCAGCAGCGACCGGACCGCCGGAGGGACCCAGTACTTC,CASSDRTAGGTQYF
.,.,TRBJ2-1,TRBV4-3,TGCGCCAGCAGCCTAAGGGTAGGGGCCGTCGATGAGCAGTTCTTC,CASSLRVGAVDEQFF
.,.,TRBJ2-7,TRBV18,TGTGCCAGCTCACCACGTCGGCAGGGGCCCTACGAGCAGTACTTC,CASSPRRQGPYEQYF
.,.,TRBJ1-2,TRBV6-7,TGTGCCAGCAGGTCGTCGGCCTTC,CASRSSAF